Listed here are 10 T cell receptor beta chains from one sample, sequenced in a study of graft-versus-host responses after intestinal transplantation. Libraries were prepared by immunoSEQ multiplex PCR; TCRdb keeps only in-frame clonotypes and omits some of them. This table holds 95,000 to 150,000 clones, around 95% found once. Antigens for these TCRs are unknown. The input for sequencing was unstimulated CD8+ T cells sorted from spleen or lymph node cells, taken before intestinal transplant. The receptors stem from a human donor who received an intestinal transplant.

This clone came up once. The chain uses TRBV9 and TRBJ2-1, with 9 bases identical to TRBD1. Germline CDR1 and CDR2: SGDLS and YYNGEE. CDR3 length equals 14 residues. V was pared by 4 bases and J by 7 bases, with 6 bases of the junction left unmatched. CDR3 DNA sequence: TGTGCCAGCAGCCCTCGGACAGGGGAGAATGAGCAGTTCTTC. This sequence encodes CASSPRTGENEQFF.

The rearrangement links TRBV4-1 to TRBJ2-7; 7 bases are a match to TRBD2. The CDR3 runs 14 residues. J gave up 5 bases and V 1 base, and 5 bases lay outside the gene matches. Germline V gene data show CDR1 as MGHRA and CDR2 as YSYEKL. For the CDR3, the DNA is TGCGCCAGCAGCCAAGGGGCGGGAGTCAACGAGCAGTACTTC. It specifies CASSQGAGVNEQYF.

This chain uses TRBV28 with TRBJ2-7; D is possibly TRBD2 (6 bases). The germline gives CDR1 MDHEN, CDR2 SYDVKM. The CDR3 extends over 14 amino acids. The V gene lost 5 bases and the J gene lost 4 bases, with 15 bases spanning the gap. The CDR3: CASSPRRGLYEQYF. The CDR3 DNA sequence: TGTGCCAGCAGTCCGCGGCGGGGTCTATACGAGCAGTACTTC.

The genes are TRBV13 and TRBJ2-3; 10 nucleotides line up with TRBD2. The CDR3 covers 14 residues. J was trimmed by 3 bases and V by 5 bases; bases with no gene match: 2. Germline V gene sequence: CDR1 PRHDT, CDR2 FYEKMQ (reference sequence). CDR3 loop: CASSRTSGTDTQYF. CDR3 nucleotide sequence: TGTGCCAGCAGCCGGACTAGCGGAACAGATACGCAGTATTTT.

The rearrangement joins TRBV6-6 to TRBJ1-5; TRBD1 is a possible D gene (5 bases). This CDR3 comprises 14 residues. Trimming left V 2 bases short and J 1 base short, with 6 bases between. The germline gives CDR1 MNHNY, CDR2 SVGAGI (reference sequence). The CDR3, as DNA: TGTGCCAGCAGTTACGGGGGGAGCAATCAGCCCCAGCATTTT. Protein product: CASSYGGSNQPQHF.

The CDR3 is CASSGRDTEAFF. The DNA of the CDR3 is TGTGCCAGCAGCGGGCGGGACACTGAAGCTTTCTTT. The chain joins TRBV9 to TRBJ1-1; D call uncertain. The CDR3 has 12 residues. CDR1 is SGDLS, CDR2 YYNGEE, per germline. V was pared by 3 bases and J by 3 bases, with 6 bases between. The full variable domain, rest sourced from reference TRBV9 and TRBJ1-1, is DSGVTQTPKHLITATGQRVTLRCSPRSGDLSVYWYQQSLDQGLQFLIQYYNGEERAKGNILERFSAQQFPDLHSELNLSSLELGDSALYFCASSGRDTEAFFGQGTRLTVV.

The CDR3 loop is CASSIQTTSGRSMPGELFF. CDR3 nucleotides: TGTGCCAGTAGTATTCAAACTACTAGCGGGAGGAGTATGCCCGGGGAGCTGTTTTTT. This chain connects TRBV19 to TRBJ2-2; TRBD2 aligns across 12 bases. Germline CDR1 LNHDA, CDR2 SQIVND (reference sequence). CDR3 length: 19 amino acids. V lost 3 bases to trimming and J lost 6 bases; unmatched junction nucleotides: 14.

The chain links TRBV5-1 to TRBJ2-7; 8 bases map to TRBD1. V shed 1 base, J shed 0 bases, and the junction held 3 bases outside the gene matches. CDR3 size: 15 residues. Germline V CDR1 and CDR2: SGHRS, YFSETQ. This chain's CDR3 is CASSLRQGRSYEQYF. For the CDR3, the DNA is TGCGCCAGCAGCTTGCGACAGGGGCGCTCCTACGAGCAGTACTTC.

V gene TRBV27 combines with J gene TRBJ2-7; D unresolved. The CDR3 is 14 amino acids. Germline CDR1 reads MNHEY; CDR2 reads SMNVEV (reference sequence). Trimming shortened V by 4 bases and J by 5 bases, and 15 bases separated the two germline ends. The CDR3 is CASSYLRLGHEQYF. As DNA, the CDR3 is TGTGCCAGCAGTTACCTGAGGCTAGGACACGAGCAGTACTTC.

The rearrangement links TRBV10-1 to TRBJ2-5; 7 bases are a match to TRBD1. The DNA end is a closer match to TRBJ2-7, so the J assignment may be wrong. Germline V gene lookup returns CDR1 WNHNN and CDR2 SYGVQD (reference sequence). The CDR3 spans 17 residues. The CDR3 spells CASSQLTGPPIAYEQYF. CDR3 DNA: TGCGCCAGCAGCCAGCTGACAGGGCCCCCGATCGCCTACGAGCAGTACTTC.